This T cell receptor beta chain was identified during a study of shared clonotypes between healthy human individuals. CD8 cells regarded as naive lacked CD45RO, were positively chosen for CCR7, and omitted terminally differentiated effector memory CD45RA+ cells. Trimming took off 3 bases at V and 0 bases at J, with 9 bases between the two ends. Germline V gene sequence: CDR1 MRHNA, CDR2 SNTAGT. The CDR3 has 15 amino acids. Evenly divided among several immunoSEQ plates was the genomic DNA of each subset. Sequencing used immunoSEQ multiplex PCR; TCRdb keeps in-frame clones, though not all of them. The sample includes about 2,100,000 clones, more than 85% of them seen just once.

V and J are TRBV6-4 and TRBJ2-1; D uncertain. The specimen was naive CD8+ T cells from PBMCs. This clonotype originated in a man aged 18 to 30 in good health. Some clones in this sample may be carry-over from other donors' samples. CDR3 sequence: CASSEDPSSYNEQFF. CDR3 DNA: TGTGCCAGCAGTGAAGACCCGTCCTCCTACAATGAGCAGTTCTTC.